The clone carrying this T cell receptor (beta chain) was counted ten times or more. CDR3 regions of TCR beta were amplified from RNA transcripts. An opening RT-PCR round employed HTBI primers and preceded a second-round multiplex PCR. From the multiplex PCR reads, TCRdb called clonotypes with MiXCR, one entry per CDR3 protein. The top ten hold around 9.8% of the sample, which has about 210,000 distinct CDR3 sequences, less than 30% seen once. The CDR3 consists of 15 residues. CDR1 is SGHTA, CDR2 FQGNSA, per germline. Trimming stripped 1 base from V and 2 bases from J, with 12 bases between. This specimen comes from a study of Graves' ophthalmopathy and Graves' hyperthyroidism.

This TCR came from a man between 45 and 60 years old with Graves' ophthalmopathy. The chain links TRBV7-2 to TRBJ2-7; D possibly corresponds to TRBD1 (5 bases). What was sequenced was peripheral blood. The chain's CDR3 is CASSLDPGFAYEQYF. For the CDR3, the DNA is TGTGCCAGCAGCTTAGACCCAGGGTTCGCCTACGAGCAGTACTTC.